These 17 T cell receptor beta chains share one sample of origin, sequenced in a study of molecular identifiers for immune sequencing clone quantification. TCRdb re-called the PCR reads through MiXCR, storing one row per CDR3 protein. The sample shows approximately 550,000 distinct CDR3 sequences, around 21% of them seen only once. Sequencing was performed on naive CD8+ T cells from blood, with Jurkat cell RNA spiked in. Subset denoted: FACS-sorted CD8+CD4-CCR7+CD45RA+ naive T cells. The origin of the receptors is a human donor in good health. Some libraries in this study had Jurkat cell RNA spiked in.

As concerns this clonotype: A much larger clone lies one base from this, so it may be a read error. The CDR3 protein is CASSQEVEGPYEQYF. In DNA, the CDR3 is TGCGCCAGCAGCCAAGAGGTTGAGGGGCCCTACGAGCAGTACTTC. The chain has TRBV4-1 and TRBJ2-7; TRBD1 or TRBD2 may be the D gene (5 bases each). CDR3 length: 15 amino acids. Germline lookup yields CDR1 MGHRA and CDR2 YSYEKL. Trimming left V 0 bases short and J 2 bases short, with 11 bases between.

This clonotype was recorded many times. The chain uses TRBV27 and TRBJ2-3; D may match TRBD1 or TRBD2 (6 bases each). Germline loops: CDR1 MNHEY, CDR2 SMNVEV (reference sequence). Trimming took 7 bases from V and 4 from J, leaving 21 bases between them. This CDR3 region has 16 residues. This CDR3 is CASTRGGEYDPDTQYF. The DNA of the CDR3 is TGTGCCAGCACCAGGGGCGGGGAATACGACCCAGATACGCAGTATTTT.

The chain couples TRBV29-1 to TRBJ2-1; 8 bases match TRBD2. Per the germline V gene, CDR1 is SQVTM and CDR2 is ANQGSEA. CDR3 length: 13 residues. The V and J ends lost 6 bases and 2 bases, in that order; junction bases with no gene match: 3. The CDR3 is CSVTSETYNEQFF. CDR3 nucleotides: TGCAGCGTGACTAGCGAGACCTACAATGAGCAGTTCTTC.

At least ten counts were recorded for this clonotype. This rearrangement joins TRBV6-6 to TRBJ2-3, with D possibly matching TRBD2 (6 bases). Germline V gene data show CDR1 as MNHNY and CDR2 as SVGAGI (reference sequence). The V end was cut by 6 bases, the J end by 4 bases, with 11 bases between. The CDR3 runs to 13 residues. CDR3 amino acids: CASRDPSADTQYF. CDR3 in DNA: TGTGCCAGCAGAGACCCTAGCGCAGATACGCAGTATTTT.

This clonotype was seen more than once but under ten times. The V call is TRBV27, the J call TRBJ2-3; no clear D gene. In germline, CDR1 is MNHEY, CDR2 SMNVEV (reference sequence). The CDR3 sequence is 16 residues long. Trimming removed 4 bases from V and 1 base from J, with 15 bases in between. CDR3 in amino acids: CASSSGPSRGTDTQYF. CDR3 nucleotides: TGTGCCAGCAGTTCAGGACCATCGAGAGGCACAGATACGCAGTATTTT.

This clonotype was recorded a few times. The chain employs TRBV12-3 or TRBV12-4 and TRBJ2-7; 9 bases line up with TRBD1. The CDR3 has 14 amino acids. The J segment lost 6 bases and the V segment lost 0 bases, leaving 3 bases of the junction unmatched. CDR3 bases: TGTGCCAGCAGTTTAGCGGGGACAGGGTCCGAGCAGTACTTC. Protein product: CASSLAGTGSEQYF.

The CDR3 sequence is CASSQVSQGSYNEQFF. CDR3 DNA sequence: TGCGCCAGCAGCCAAGTGTCGCAGGGATCCTACAATGAGCAGTTCTTC. The rearrangement joins TRBV4-1 to TRBJ2-1, with D tentatively TRBD1 (5 bases). The CDR3 sequence is 16 residues long. The V gene's germline CDR1 is MGHRA and CDR2 YSYEKL. V was trimmed by 1 base and J by 1 base, leaving 11 bases between them.

This clonotype was found many times. The chain combines TRBV6-8 with TRBJ2-7; 7 nucleotides align to TRBD2. V was clipped by 0 bases and J by 5 bases; unmatched bases: 7. The CDR3 is 15 residues long. Germline CDR1 reads MNHGY; CDR2 reads SAAAGT. The CDR3 sequence is CASSYSRTSIDEQYF. The DNA for the CDR3 is TGTGCCAGCAGTTACTCTAGGACTAGTATCGACGAGCAGTACTTC.

This clonotype was picked up many times. This chain's CDR3 is CASSLVPGAYEQYF. CDR3 coding DNA: TGTGCCAGCAGCTTGGTTCCGGGAGCGTACGAGCAGTACTTC. This chain uses TRBV27 with TRBJ2-7; a possible D gene is TRBD2 (6 bases). Between the trimmed V and J ends, which lost 6 bases and 4 bases, there was a span of 16 bases. CDR1 MNHEY and CDR2 SMNVEV come from the germline V gene (reference sequence). This CDR3 comprises 14 residues.

As regards this clonotype: Just one base apart from a much larger clone, this may be a read error. The genes are TRBV6-2 or TRBV6-3 and TRBJ2-3; D perhaps matches TRBD2 (6 bases). Germline loops: CDR1 MNHEY, CDR2 SVGEGT. The CDR3 is 13 amino acids. CDR3 sequence (DNA): TGTGCCAGCAGCTCGGAGGGCCCAGATACGCGGTATTTT. This codes for CASSSEGPDTRYF.

The chain employs TRBV4-3 and TRBJ2-2, with a possible D match to TRBD1 (5 bases). In germline, CDR1 is LGHNA, CDR2 YSLEER. The CDR3 spans 14 residues. V dropped 0 bases and J dropped 6 bases, with 8 bases sitting between them. CDR3 DNA: TGCGCCAGCAGCCAAGACAGGGTCTCCGGGGAGCTGTTTTTT. It translates to CASSQDRVSGELFF.

V gene TRBV20-1 combines with J gene TRBJ2-7; TRBD1 agrees at 9 bases. The V segment lost 5 bases and the J segment 3 bases; nucleotides outside the gene matches: 5. CDR1 is DFQATT and CDR2 is SNEGSKA in the germline V gene (reference sequence). This CDR3 region has 13 residues. CDR3 nucleotide sequence: TGCAGTGCTGAACCGGGACAGGGCTACGAGCAGTACTTC. Translation: CSAEPGQGYEQYF.

This clonotype was observed at least ten times. The genes are TRBV12-3 or TRBV12-4 and TRBJ2-7; D is unresolved. With 5 bases removed from V and 0 bases from J, the gap between germline ends came to 8 bases. This CDR3 has 13 amino acids. The CDR3 DNA is TGTGCCAGCAGTACCGTAAGCTCCTACGAGCAGTACTTC. Translation: CASSTVSSYEQYF.

Points on this clonotype: One end of the junction varies from germline; a read error may be responsible. V gene TRBV19 combines with J gene TRBJ2-3; 13 bases line up with TRBD2. The CDR3 extends over 15 amino acids. Germline V CDR1 and CDR2: LNHDA, SQIVND (reference sequence). The CDR3 DNA sequence: TGTGCCAGTAGTAAGGGACTAGCGGGGACAGATACGCGGTATTTT. Its translation is CASSKGLAGTDTRYF.

Turning to this clonotype: A read error may explain this, as a much larger clone is one base away. The chain recombines TRBV20-1 with TRBJ2-3; D gene ambiguous. Germline lookup yields CDR1 DFQATT and CDR2 SNEGSKA (reference sequence). Trimming took 7 bases from V and 4 from J, leaving 15 bases between them. This CDR3 contains 13 residues. The CDR3 region is CSVLGLDADTQYF. CDR3 DNA sequence: TGCAGTGTACTCGGCCTAGACGCAGATACGCAGTATTTT.

This clonotype was picked up many times. J is TRBJ2-3 and V is TRBV9; 9 nucleotides align to TRBD2. Germline CDR1 and CDR2: SGDLS and YYNGEE. CDR3 length: 16 amino acids. J gave up 4 bases and V 3 bases, and 9 bases lay outside the gene matches. This CDR3 reads CASSAGGTSIPDTQYF. CDR3 in DNA: TGTGCCAGCAGCGCCGGAGGGACTAGCATCCCAGATACGCAGTATTTT.

The chain uses TRBV28 and TRBJ2-7; D is ambiguous. V was cut by 2 bases and J by 6 bases, with 17 bases left in between. Germline-derived CDR1 and CDR2 are MDHEN and SYDVKM. The CDR3 consists of 15 residues. CDR3 DNA sequence: TGTGCCAGCAGTTTAAAGGCTGGGGTGGAATTCGAGCAGTACTTC. As protein: CASSLKAGVEFEQYF.